This T cell receptor beta chain was recovered during a study of identical twins. TCRdb called the 5' RACE reads again in MiXCR, with one record for every CDR3 protein. The sample has more than 400,000 distinct CDR3 sequences, around 15% seen once. This clonotype has a handful of counts. Healthy Caucasians provided all donations. Germline V gene lookup returns CDR1 ENHRY and CDR2 SYGVKD. V lost 2 bases and J 1 base, leaving 14 bases between the germline ends. CDR3 size: 16 residues. These data also formed part of another study, on yellow fever vaccine responses in identical twins. That source notes: Twin vaccine T cell responses reportedly seemed partly convergent, partly personalized.

This chain links TRBV10-3 with TRBJ1-1; D is unclear. This receptor was taken from a woman between 18 and 29 years old in good health. The sample consisted of CD4+ T cells sorted from blood. The CDR3 spells CAISEPQRGPNTEAFF. The CDR3 nucleotides read TGTGCCATCAGTGAGCCACAAAGAGGCCCGAACACTGAAGCTTTCTTT.